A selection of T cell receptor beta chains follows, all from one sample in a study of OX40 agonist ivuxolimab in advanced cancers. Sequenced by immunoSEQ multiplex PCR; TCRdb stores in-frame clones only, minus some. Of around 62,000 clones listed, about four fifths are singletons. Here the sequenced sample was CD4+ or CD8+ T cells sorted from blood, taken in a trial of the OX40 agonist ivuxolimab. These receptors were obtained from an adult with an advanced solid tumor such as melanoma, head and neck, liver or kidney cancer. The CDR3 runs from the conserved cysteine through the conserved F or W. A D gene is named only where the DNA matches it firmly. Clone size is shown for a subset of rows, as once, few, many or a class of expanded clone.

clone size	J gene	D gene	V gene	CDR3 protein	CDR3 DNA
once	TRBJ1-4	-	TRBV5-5	CASSLGQIVTSNEKLFF	TGTGCCAGCAGCTTGGGACAGATTGTTACTTCCAATGAAAAACTGTTTTTT
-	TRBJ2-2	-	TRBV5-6	CASTGTDPVGELFF	TGTGCCAGCACCGGGACCGACCCCGTCGGGGAGCTGTTTTTT
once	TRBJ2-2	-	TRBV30	CAWSRGASTGELFF	TGTGCCTGGAGTCGAGGGGCGAGCACCGGGGAGCTGTTTTTT
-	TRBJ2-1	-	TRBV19	CASNGADNNEQFF	TGTGCCAGTAATGGAGCGGATAACAATGAGCAGTTCTTC
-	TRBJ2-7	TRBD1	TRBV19	CASSMGGTGKFGEQYF	TGTGCCAGTAGTATGGGGGGGACAGGGAAATTTGGCGAGCAGTACTTC
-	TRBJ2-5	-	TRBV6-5	CASSPWDRGQETQYF	TGTGCCAGCAGTCCCTGGGATCGGGGGCAAGAGACCCAGTACTTC
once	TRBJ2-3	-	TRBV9	CASSVGSFGTDTQYF	TGTGCCAGCAGCGTGGGCTCTTTCGGGACAGATACGCAGTATTTT
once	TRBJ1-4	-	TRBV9	CASSPDGAAYEKLFF	TGTGCCAGCAGCCCCGACGGGGCAGCCTATGAAAAACTGTTTTTT
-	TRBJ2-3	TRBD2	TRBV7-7	CASSFGGAWTDTQYF	TGTGCTAGCAGCTTCGGGGGGGCCTGGACAGATACGCAGTATTTT
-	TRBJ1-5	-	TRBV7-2	CASSLRGQPQHF	TGTGCCAGCAGCTTAAGGGGTCAGCCCCAGCATTTT
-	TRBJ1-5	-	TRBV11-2	CASSLGEGVDQPQHF	TGTGCCAGCAGCTTAGGAGAGGGTGTGGATCAGCCCCAGCATTTT
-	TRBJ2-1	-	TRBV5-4	CASSLPGTWTYNEQFF	TGTGCCAGCAGCTTGCCGGGGACCTGGACCTACAATGAGCAGTTCTTC
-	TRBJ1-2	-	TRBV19	CASSLWPTESNYGYTF	TGTGCCAGTAGTCTCTGGCCGACAGAGTCTAACTATGGCTACACCTTC
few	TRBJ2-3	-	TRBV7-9	CASSLALANTDTQYF	TGTGCCAGCAGCTTAGCGCTAGCGAACACAGATACGCAGTATTTT
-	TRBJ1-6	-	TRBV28	CASSVQASYNSPLHF	TGTGCCAGCAGTGTCCAGGCATCCTATAATTCACCCCTCCACTTT
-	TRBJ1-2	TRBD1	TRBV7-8	CASSTGTGYGYTF	TGTGCCAGCAGCACCGGGACAGGGTATGGCTACACCTTC
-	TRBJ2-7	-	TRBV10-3	CAISDTAYEQYF	TGTGCCATCAGTGACACAGCCTACGAGCAGTACTTC
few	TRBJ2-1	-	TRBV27	CASSLSTRYYNEQFF	TGTGCCAGCAGTTTAAGTACTAGATACTACAATGAGCAGTTCTTC
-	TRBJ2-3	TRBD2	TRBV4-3	CASSQDQLAGTDTQYF	TGCGCCAGCAGCCAAGATCAACTAGCGGGCACAGATACGCAGTATTTT
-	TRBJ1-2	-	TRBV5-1	CASSWGGKPNPFNYGYTF	TGCGCCAGCAGCTGGGGGGGGAAACCCAATCCCTTTAACTATGGCTACACCTTC
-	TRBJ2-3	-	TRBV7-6	CASSDLGNTDTQYF	TGTGCCAGCAGCGACCTAGGTAACACAGATACGCAGTATTTT
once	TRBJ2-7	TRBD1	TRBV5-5	CASSLVPGGVPYEQYF	TGTGCCAGCAGCCTGGTCCCAGGGGGCGTCCCCTACGAGCAGTACTTC
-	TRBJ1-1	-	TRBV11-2	CASSPPGGAVTEAFF	TGTGCCAGCAGCCCGCCCGGGGGGGCAGTTACTGAAGCTTTCTTT
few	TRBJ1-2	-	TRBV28	CASSFVRNYGYTF	TGTGCCAGCAGTTTCGTCAGAAACTATGGCTACACCTTC
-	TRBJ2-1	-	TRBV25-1	CASSGGTKSSYNEQFF	TGTGCCAGCAGTGGCGGGACAAAGAGCTCCTACAATGAGCAGTTCTTC
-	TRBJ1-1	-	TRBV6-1	CASSVGTNTEAFF	TGTGCCAGCAGTGTTGGTACGAACACTGAAGCTTTCTTT
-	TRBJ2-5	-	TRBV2	CASTGTPATETQYF	TGTGCCAGCACCGGGACACCAGCGACCGAGACCCAGTACTTC
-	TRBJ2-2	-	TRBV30	CAWNGRGHNTGELFF	TGTGCCTGGAACGGCCGGGGACACAACACCGGGGAGCTGTTTTTT
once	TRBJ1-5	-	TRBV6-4	CASSDSFRDQPQHF	TGTGCCAGCAGTGACTCTTTCAGAGATCAGCCCCAGCATTTT
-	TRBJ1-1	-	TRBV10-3	CAIKGGGSTEAFF	TGTGCCATCAAGGGGGGAGGGAGCACTGAAGCTTTCTTT
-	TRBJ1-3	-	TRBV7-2	CASSPWTDGSGNTIYF	TGTGCCAGCAGCCCTTGGACGGACGGCTCTGGAAACACCATATATTTT